A single sample gave rise to the 9 T cell receptor beta chains below, sequenced in a study of cytotoxic CD8 clonotypes in ibrutinib-treated CLL. Libraries were prepared by immunoSEQ multiplex PCR; TCRdb keeps only in-frame clonotypes and omits some of them. This table has 250,000 to 350,000 clones, roughly 76% appearing once. Sample: PBMCs, taken at disease progression, from a patient treated with ibrutinib. The receptor source for this set is a human donor with chronic lymphocytic leukemia.

This clone was detected once. This chain joins TRBV6-1 and TRBJ2-3; 9 bases align to TRBD2. Germline loops: CDR1 MNHNS, CDR2 SASEGT. V shed 4 bases and J 3 bases; nucleotides not matched to a gene: 5. The CDR3 runs 15 residues. In nucleotides, the CDR3 is TGTGCCAGCAGTGGTGTCCTAGCGGGGACAGATACGCAGTATTTT. It translates to CASSGVLAGTDTQYF.

The sample holds a few counts of this clone. The rearrangement uses TRBV11-1 and TRBJ2-3; TRBD2 aligns across 16 bases. This CDR3 has 16 amino acids. Trimming cost V 3 bases and J 5 bases; bases outside gene matches: 2. Per the germline V gene, CDR1 is SGHAT and CDR2 is FQDESV (reference sequence). CDR3 in amino acids: CASSLGLAGGLDTQYF. As DNA, the CDR3 is TGTGCCAGCAGCTTGGGACTAGCGGGGGGGCTAGATACGCAGTATTTT.

The gene calls are TRBV9 and TRBJ1-2; D unresolved. The germline V gene encodes CDR1 SGDLS and CDR2 YYNGEE. This CDR3 region has 13 residues. The V and J ends lost 5 bases and 7 bases respectively, with 15 bases between them. The chain's CDR3 is CASRDSHGSGYTF. The CDR3 region has the DNA TGTGCCAGCAGGGATTCTCACGGGTCTGGCTACACCTTC.

This clone was counted a single time. The J gene is TRBJ2-5, the V gene TRBV20-1, with D unresolved. Germline V lookup: CDR1 DFQATT, CDR2 SNEGSKA (reference sequence). V was trimmed by 6 bases and J by 4 bases, leaving 9 bases between them. The CDR3 consists of 11 residues. This chain's CDR3 is CSASSGETQYF. The CDR3 DNA is TGCAGTGCCAGTTCGGGAGAGACCCAGTACTTC.

The chain joins TRBV5-1 to TRBJ1-1; D uncertain. V lost 4 bases and J 7 bases, leaving 17 bases between the germline ends. CDR1 is SGHRS, CDR2 YFSETQ, per germline. This CDR3 is 14 amino acids long. The CDR3 reads CASSGKAGLDEAFF. CDR3 sequence (DNA): TGCGCCAGCAGCGGCAAAGCAGGACTCGATGAAGCTTTCTTT.

V is TRBV27 and J is TRBJ2-2, with 11 nucleotides matching TRBD1. The CDR3 consists of 17 residues. CDR1 is MNHEY and CDR2 is SMNVEV in the germline V gene (reference sequence). J gave up 5 bases and V 3 bases, and 8 bases lay outside the gene matches. The CDR3 region is CASSLSQDRGRTGELFF. Written as DNA, the CDR3 is TGTGCCAGCAGTTTGAGTCAGGACAGGGGGCGGACCGGGGAGCTGTTTTTT.

V usage is TRBV19 and J usage is TRBJ2-7; 10 nucleotides align to TRBD2. After removal of 6 bases from V and 7 bases from J, the junction contained 12 bases not matched to a gene. CDR3 length: 15 residues. Germline V gene sequence: CDR1 LNHDA, CDR2 SQIVND (reference sequence). The CDR3 sequence: CASSTTSGFSVEQYF. The DNA of the CDR3 is TGTGCCAGTAGCACGACTAGCGGGTTTTCTGTAGAGCAGTACTTC.

This chain connects TRBV7-9 to TRBJ2-7, with 7 bases fitting TRBD2. The CDR3 loop spans 14 amino acids. J was trimmed by 3 bases and V by 0 bases; bases with no gene match: 2. Germline V gene lookup returns CDR1 SEHNR and CDR2 FQNEAQ (reference sequence). CDR3 nucleotide sequence: TGTGCCAGCAGCTTAGCCGGGAGGAACTACGAGCAGTACTTC. Amino acids: CASSLAGRNYEQYF.

The chain uses TRBV5-1 and TRBJ2-3, with 13 bases fitting TRBD2. The ends lost 0 bases at V and 4 bases at J; junction bases unmatched: 5. Germline CDR1 and CDR2: SGHRS and YFSETQ. This CDR3 region has 17 residues. The DNA for the CDR3 is TGCGCCAGCAGCTTGGTACTAGCGGGGGGGCCGTCAGATACGCAGTATTTT. Protein sequence: CASSLVLAGGPSDTQYF.